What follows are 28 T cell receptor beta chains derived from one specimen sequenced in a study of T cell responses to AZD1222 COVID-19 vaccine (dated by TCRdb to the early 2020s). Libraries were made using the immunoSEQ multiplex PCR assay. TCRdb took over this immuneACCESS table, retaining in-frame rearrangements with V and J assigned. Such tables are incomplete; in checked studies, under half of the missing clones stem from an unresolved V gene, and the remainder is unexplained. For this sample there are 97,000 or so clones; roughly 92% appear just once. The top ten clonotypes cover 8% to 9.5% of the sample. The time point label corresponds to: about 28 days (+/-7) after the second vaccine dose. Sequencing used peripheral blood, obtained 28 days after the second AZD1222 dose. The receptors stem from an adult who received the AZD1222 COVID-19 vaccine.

Written as DNA, the CDR3 is TGTGCCAGCAGTTTGGACAGGGGAGAGACCCAGTACTTC. Amino acids: CASSLDRGETQYF. The V gene is TRBV27, the J gene TRBJ2-5; 9 nucleotides align to TRBD1. Germline CDR1 reads MNHEY; CDR2 reads SMNVEV (reference sequence). The CDR3 runs to 13 residues. V gave up 3 bases and J gave up 4 bases; unmatched junction bases: 0.

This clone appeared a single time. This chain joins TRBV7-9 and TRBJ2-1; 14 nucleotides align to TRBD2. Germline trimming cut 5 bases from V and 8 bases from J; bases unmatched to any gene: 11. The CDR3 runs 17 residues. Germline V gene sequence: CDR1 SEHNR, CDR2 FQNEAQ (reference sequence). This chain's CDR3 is CASSPRLAGGAGDEQFF. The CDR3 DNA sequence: TGTGCCAGCAGCCCGAGACTAGCGGGAGGGGCAGGAGATGAGCAGTTCTTC.

CDR3 loop: CASSSTGDTQYF. In DNA form, the CDR3 reads TGTGCCAGCAGTTCCACAGGAGATACGCAGTATTTT. The chain carries TRBV6-6 and TRBJ2-3, with a weak D call TRBD1 (5 bases). From germline, CDR1 is MNHNY and CDR2 SVGAGI (reference sequence). V gave up 4 bases and J gave up 5 bases, with 7 bases separating them. The CDR3 length is 12 residues.

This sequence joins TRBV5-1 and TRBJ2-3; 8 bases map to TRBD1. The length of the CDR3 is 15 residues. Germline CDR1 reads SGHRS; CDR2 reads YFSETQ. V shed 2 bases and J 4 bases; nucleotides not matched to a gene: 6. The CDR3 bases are TGCGCCAGCAGCTTAGCAGGGGGCAGCGCAGATACGCAGTATTTT. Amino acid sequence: CASSLAGGSADTQYF.

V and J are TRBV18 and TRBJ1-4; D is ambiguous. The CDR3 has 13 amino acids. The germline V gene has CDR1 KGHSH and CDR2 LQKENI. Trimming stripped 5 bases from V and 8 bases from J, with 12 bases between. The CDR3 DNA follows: TGTGCCAGCTCAACGGCCCCGAGGGAAAAACTGTTTTTT. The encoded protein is CASSTAPREKLFF.

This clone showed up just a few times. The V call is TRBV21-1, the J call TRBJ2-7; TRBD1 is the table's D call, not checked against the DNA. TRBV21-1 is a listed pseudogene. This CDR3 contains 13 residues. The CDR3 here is CPPSDGTDYEQYF. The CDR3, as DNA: TGCCCACCATCCGACGGGACAGACTACGAGCAGTACTTC.

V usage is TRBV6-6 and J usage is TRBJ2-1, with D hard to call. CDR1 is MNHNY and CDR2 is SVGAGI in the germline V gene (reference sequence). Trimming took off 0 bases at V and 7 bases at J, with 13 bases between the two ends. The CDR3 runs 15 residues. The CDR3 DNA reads TGTGCCAGCAGTTACTCGGGCGATCCCCCTAATGAGCAGTTCTTC. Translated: CASSYSGDPPNEQFF.

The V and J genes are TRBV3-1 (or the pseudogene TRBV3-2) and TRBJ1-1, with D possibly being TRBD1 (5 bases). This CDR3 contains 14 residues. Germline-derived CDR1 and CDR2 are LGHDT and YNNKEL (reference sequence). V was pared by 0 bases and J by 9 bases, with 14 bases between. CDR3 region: CASSQDSDWGKAFF. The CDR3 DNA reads TGTGCCAGCAGCCAAGATTCTGACTGGGGGAAAGCTTTCTTT.

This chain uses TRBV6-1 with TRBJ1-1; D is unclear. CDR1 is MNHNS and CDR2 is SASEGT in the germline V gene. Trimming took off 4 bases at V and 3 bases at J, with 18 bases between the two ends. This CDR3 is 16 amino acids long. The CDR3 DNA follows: TGTGCCAGCAGTGCATTGTGGCGCGCGAGGGACACTGAAGCTTTCTTT. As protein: CASSALWRARDTEAFF.

In nucleotides, the CDR3 is TGTGCCAGCAGGTTGACTAGCGAGGGGGTGACCCAGTACTTC. This codes for CASRLTSEGVTQYF. The chain carries TRBV28 and TRBJ2-5, with TRBD2 identical over 8 bases. Germline V gene lookup returns CDR1 MDHEN and CDR2 SYDVKM. CDR3 size: 14 residues. V lost 6 bases to trimming and J lost 7 bases; unmatched junction nucleotides: 10.

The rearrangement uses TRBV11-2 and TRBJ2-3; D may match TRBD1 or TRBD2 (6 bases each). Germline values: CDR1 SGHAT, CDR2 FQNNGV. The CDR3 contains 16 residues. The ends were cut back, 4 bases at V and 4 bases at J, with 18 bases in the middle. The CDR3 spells CASSSEGGGNADTQYF. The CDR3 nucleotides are TGTGCCAGCAGCTCGGAGGGGGGTGGGAACGCAGATACGCAGTATTTT.

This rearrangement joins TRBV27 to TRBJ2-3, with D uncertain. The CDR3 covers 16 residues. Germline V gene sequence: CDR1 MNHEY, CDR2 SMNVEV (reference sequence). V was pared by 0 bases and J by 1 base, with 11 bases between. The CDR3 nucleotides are TGTGCCAGCAGTTTATCTGACGTCGGACGCACAGATACGCAGTATTTT. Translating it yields CASSLSDVGRTDTQYF.

Here the CDR3 DNA reads TGCAGTGCTAGTACCGGGACAGGGAGTAACTATGGCTACACCTTC. It specifies CSASTGTGSNYGYTF. The chain combines TRBV20-1 with TRBJ1-2; 9 bases map to TRBD1. Germline loops: CDR1 DFQATT, CDR2 SNEGSKA (reference sequence). With 3 bases clipped from V and 1 base from J, the junction kept 6 bases outside the gene matches. The CDR3 is made up of 15 amino acids.

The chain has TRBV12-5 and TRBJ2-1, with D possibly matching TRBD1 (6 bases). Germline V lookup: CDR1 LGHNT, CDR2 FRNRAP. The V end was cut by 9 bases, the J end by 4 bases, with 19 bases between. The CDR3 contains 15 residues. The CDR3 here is CASLQQGRPYNEQFF. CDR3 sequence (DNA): TGTGCTAGCTTACAGCAGGGGCGGCCATACAATGAGCAGTTCTTC.

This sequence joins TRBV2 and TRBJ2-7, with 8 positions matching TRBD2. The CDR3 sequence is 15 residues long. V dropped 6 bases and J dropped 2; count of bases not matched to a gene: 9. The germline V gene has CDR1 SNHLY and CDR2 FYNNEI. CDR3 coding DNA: TGTGCCAGCAGGGAACGGGAGGGCCCGGCCTACGAGCAGTACTTC. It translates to CASREREGPAYEQYF. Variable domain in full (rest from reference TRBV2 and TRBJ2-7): EPEVTQTPSHQVTQMGQEVILRCVPISNHLYFYWYRQILGQKVEFLVSFYNNEISEKSEIFDDQFSVERPDGSNFTLKIRSTKLEDSAMYFCASREREGPAYEQYFGPGTRLTVT.

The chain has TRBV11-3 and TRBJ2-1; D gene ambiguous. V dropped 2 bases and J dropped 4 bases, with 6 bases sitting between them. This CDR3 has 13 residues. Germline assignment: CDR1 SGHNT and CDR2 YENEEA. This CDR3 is CASSLSNYNEQFF. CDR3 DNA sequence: TGTGCCAGCAGCTTATCCAATTACAATGAGCAGTTCTTC.

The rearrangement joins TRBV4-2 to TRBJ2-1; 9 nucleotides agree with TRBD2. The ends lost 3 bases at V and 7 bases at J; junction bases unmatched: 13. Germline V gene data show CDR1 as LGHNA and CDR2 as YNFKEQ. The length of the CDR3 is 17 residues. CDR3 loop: CASSQGSIAGAGNEQFF. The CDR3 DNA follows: TGTGCCAGCAGCCAGGGTTCGATAGCGGGAGCGGGGAATGAGCAGTTCTTC.

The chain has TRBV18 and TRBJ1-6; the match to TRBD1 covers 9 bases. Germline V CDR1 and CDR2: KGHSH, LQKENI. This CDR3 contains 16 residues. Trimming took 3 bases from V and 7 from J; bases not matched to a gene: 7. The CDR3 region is CASSPRDRVRNSPLHF. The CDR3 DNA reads TGTGCCAGCTCACCCCGGGACAGGGTCAGGAATTCACCCCTCCACTTT.

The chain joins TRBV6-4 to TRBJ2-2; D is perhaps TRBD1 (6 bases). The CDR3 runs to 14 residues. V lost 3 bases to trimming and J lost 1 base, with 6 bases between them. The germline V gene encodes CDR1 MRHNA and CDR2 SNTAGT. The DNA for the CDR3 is TGTGCCAGCAGTGAACAGGGGAACACCGGGGAGCTGTTTTTT. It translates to CASSEQGNTGELFF.

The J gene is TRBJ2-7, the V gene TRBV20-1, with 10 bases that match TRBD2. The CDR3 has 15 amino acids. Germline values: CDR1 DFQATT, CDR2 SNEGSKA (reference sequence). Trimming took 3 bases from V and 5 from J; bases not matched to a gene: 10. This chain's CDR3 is CSASESSGSFDEQYF. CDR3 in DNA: TGCAGTGCTAGTGAATCTAGCGGGAGTTTCGACGAGCAGTACTTC.

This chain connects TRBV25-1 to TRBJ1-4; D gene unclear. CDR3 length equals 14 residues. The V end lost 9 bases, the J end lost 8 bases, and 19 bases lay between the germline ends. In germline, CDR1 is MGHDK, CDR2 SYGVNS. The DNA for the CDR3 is TGTGCCAGTACTAACACGGGAGGAGGCGAAAAACTGTTTTTT. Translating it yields CASTNTGGGEKLFF.

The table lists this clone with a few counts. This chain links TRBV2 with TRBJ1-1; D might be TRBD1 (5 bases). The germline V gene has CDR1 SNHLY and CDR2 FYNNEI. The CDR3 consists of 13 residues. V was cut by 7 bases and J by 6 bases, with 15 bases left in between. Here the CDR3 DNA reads TGTGCCAGCAAGGGACTGGGAATGGCTGAAGCTTTCTTT. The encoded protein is CASKGLGMAEAFF.

The CDR3 loop is CASSSNFQGATNTGELFF. CDR3 sequence (DNA): TGTGCCAGCAGCTCAAATTTTCAGGGGGCGACGAACACCGGGGAGCTGTTTTTT. This chain connects TRBV5-5 to TRBJ2-2, with 8 bases that match TRBD1. CDR3 length equals 18 residues. J was trimmed by 0 bases and V by 3 bases; bases with no gene match: 10. The germline CDR1 and CDR2 sequences are SGHKS and YYEKEE (reference sequence).

The CDR3 loop reads CASSQEGAGPYNEQFF. CDR3 bases: TGTGCCAGCAGCCAAGAGGGGGCTGGCCCCTACAATGAGCAGTTCTTC. The J gene is TRBJ2-1, the V gene TRBV4-2, with D possibly matching TRBD1 (6 bases). V was pared by 0 bases and J by 2 bases, with 11 bases between. Germline CDR1 and CDR2: LGHNA and YNFKEQ. This CDR3 contains 16 residues.

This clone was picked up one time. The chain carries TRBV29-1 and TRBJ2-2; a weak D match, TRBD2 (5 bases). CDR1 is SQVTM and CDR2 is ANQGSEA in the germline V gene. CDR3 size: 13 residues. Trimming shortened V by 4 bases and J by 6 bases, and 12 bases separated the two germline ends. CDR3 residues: CSVGESLAGELFF. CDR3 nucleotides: TGCAGCGTTGGGGAGTCCCTCGCCGGGGAGCTGTTTTTT.

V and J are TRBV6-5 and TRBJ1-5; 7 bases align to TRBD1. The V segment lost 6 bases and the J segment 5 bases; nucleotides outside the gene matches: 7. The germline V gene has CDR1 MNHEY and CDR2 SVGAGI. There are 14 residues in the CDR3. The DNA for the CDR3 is TGTGCCAGCAGGGAGGGGGCGGGCTATCAGCCCCAGCATTTT. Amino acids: CASREGAGYQPQHF.

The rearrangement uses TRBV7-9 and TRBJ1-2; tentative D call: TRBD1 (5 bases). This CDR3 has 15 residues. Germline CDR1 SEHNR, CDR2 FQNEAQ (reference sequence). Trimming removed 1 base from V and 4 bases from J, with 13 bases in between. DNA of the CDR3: TGTGCCAGCAGCTTAGGGGGCCTCGGGAGCTATGGCTACACCTTC. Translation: CASSLGGLGSYGYTF. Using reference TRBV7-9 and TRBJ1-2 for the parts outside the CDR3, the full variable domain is DTGVSQNPRHKITKRGQNVTFRCDPISEHNRLYWYRQTLGQGPEFLTYFQNEAQLEKSRLLSDRFSAERPKGSFSTLEIQRTEQGDSAMYLCASSLGGLGSYGYTFGSGTRLTVV.

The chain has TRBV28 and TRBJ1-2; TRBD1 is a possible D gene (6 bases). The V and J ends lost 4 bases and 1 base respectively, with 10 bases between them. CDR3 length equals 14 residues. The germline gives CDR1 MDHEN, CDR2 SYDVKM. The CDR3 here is CASSYGQSNYGYTF. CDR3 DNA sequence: TGTGCCAGCAGTTATGGACAGAGTAACTATGGCTACACCTTC.